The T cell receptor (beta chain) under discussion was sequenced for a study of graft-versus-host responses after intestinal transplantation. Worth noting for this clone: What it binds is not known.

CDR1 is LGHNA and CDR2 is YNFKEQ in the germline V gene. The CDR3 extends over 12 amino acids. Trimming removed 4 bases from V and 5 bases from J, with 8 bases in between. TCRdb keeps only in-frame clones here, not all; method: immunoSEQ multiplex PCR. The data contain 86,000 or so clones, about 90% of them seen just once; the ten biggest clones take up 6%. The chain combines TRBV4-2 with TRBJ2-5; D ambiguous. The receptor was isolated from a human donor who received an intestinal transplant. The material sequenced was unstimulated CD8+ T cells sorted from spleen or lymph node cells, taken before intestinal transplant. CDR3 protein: CASSPTGETQYF. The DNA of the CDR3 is TGTGCCAGCAGCCCCACCGGGGAGACCCAGTACTTC.